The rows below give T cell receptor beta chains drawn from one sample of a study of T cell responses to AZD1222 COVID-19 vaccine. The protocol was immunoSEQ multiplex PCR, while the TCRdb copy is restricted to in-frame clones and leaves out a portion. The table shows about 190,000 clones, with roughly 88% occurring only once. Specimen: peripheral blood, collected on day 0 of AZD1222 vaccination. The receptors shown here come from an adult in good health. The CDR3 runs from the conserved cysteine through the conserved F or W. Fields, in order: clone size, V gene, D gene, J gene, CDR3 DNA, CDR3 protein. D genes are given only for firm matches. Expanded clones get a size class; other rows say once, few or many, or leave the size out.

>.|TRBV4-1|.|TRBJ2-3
TGCGCCAGCAGCCAAGATTTGGGGGATACGCAGTATTTT
CASSQDLGDTQYF
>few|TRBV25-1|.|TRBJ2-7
TGTGCCAGCAGTGAATTGGGTTCTGTGGGGTTGCAGTACTTC
CASSELGSVGLQYF
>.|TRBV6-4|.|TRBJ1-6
TGTGCCAGCAGCTACAGAGATAATTCACCCCTCCACTTT
CASSYRDNSPLHF
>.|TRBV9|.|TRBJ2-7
TGTGCCAGCAGCGCAAGCGCTAGCTCCTACGAGCAGTACTTC
CASSASASSYEQYF
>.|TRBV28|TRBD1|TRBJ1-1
TGTGCCAGCAGTTACAGGACAGGCTCTACTGAAGCTTTCTTT
CASSYRTGSTEAFF
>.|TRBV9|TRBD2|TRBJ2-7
TGTGCCAGATCACCCTTTCTAGCGGGAGGGAAAGAGCAGTACTTC
CARSPFLAGGKEQYF
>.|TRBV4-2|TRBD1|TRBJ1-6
TGTGCCAGCAGCCCTGGGACAGATAATTCACCCCTCCACTTT
CASSPGTDNSPLHF
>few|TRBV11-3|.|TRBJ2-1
TGTGCCAGCAGCTATGGAGGGGATGAGCAGTTCTTC
CASSYGGDEQFF
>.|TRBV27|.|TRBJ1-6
TGTGCCAGTCAAAACGCACCTCAAGGAAATTCACCCCTCCACTTT
CASQNAPQGNSPLHF
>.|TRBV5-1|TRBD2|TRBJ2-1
TGCGCCAGCAGCCCCTCACTAGCGGGGGCTGACAATGAGCAGTTCTTC
CASSPSLAGADNEQFF
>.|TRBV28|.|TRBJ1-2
TGTGCCATCAAGACGGATATTGGCTACACCTTC
CAIKTDIGYTF
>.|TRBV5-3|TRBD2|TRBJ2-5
TGTGCCAGAAGCACTAGCGGGCCCCCCCTCCAAGAGACCCAGTACTTC
CARSTSGPPLQETQYF
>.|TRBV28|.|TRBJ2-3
TGTGCCAGCAGTCGGGTACGCACAGATACGCAGTATTTT
CASSRVRTDTQYF
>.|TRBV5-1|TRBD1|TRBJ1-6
TGCGCCAGCAGCAACCTCAGGGGGCGCGGTAATTCACCCCTCCACTTT
CASSNLRGRGNSPLHF
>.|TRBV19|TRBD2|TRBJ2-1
TGTGCCAGTGCTGGCGGGAGGGTTGGGGAGCAGTTCTTC
CASAGGRVGEQFF
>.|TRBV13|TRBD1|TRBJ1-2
TGTGCCAGCAGCTTATGGGACAGGCGGGCCTATGGCTACACCTTC
CASSLWDRRAYGYTF
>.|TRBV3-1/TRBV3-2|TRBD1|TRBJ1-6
TGTGCCAGCAGCCAAGGTTTTGGGACAGCGGCTTCACCCCTCCACTTT
CASSQGFGTAASPLHF
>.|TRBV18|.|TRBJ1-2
TGTGCCAGCTCACCAAGTGGACAGCTCTATGGCTACACCTTC
CASSPSGQLYGYTF
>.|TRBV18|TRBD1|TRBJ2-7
TGTGCCAGCTCACCGACAGGGTCTAAGTATGGCGAGCAGTACTTC
CASSPTGSKYGEQYF
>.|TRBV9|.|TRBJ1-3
TGTGCCAGCAGCGTAGGGACGTCTGGAAACACCATATATTTT
CASSVGTSGNTIYF
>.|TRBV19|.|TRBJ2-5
TGTGCCAGTAGTCCCATTCGGGGTACCCAAGAGACCCAGTACTTC
CASSPIRGTQETQYF
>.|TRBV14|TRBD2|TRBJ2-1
TGTGCCAGCAGCCCCTTCCGATCGACTAGCGGGGGGGCAAATGAGCAGTTCTTC
CASSPFRSTSGGANEQFF
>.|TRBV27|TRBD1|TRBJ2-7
TGTGCCAGCAGTTTTCAGGGGGCGACCTACGAGCAGTACTTC
CASSFQGATYEQYF
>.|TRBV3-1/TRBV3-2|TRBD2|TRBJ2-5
TGTGCCAGCAGCCAAGATCCGTACGGGAGGGCGGAAGAGACCCAGTACTTC
CASSQDPYGRAEETQYF
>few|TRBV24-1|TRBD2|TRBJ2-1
TGTGCCACCAGTGATTTGCCCTCCCCTAGCGGAACCTACAATGAGCAGTTCTTC
CATSDLPSPSGTYNEQFF
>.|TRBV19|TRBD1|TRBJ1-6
TGTGCCAGTAAGAGACAGGGGATTAATTCACCCCTCCACTTT
CASKRQGINSPLHF
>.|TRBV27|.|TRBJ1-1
TGTGCCAGCAGTTTCTTCGGGGGAGGCAGGAACACTGAAGCTTTCTTT
CASSFFGGGRNTEAFF
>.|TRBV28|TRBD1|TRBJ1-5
TGTGCCAGCAGTCTAGGGACAGGGCTAGGAGGCAATCAGCCCCAGCATTTT
CASSLGTGLGGNQPQHF
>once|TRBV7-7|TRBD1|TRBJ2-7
TGTGCTAGCAGCTTTGGACAGGGCTCCGAGCAGTACTTC
CASSFGQGSEQYF
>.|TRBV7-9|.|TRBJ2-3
TGTGCCAGCAGCTTAGCGGGGGATAGCACAGATACGCAGTATTTT
CASSLAGDSTDTQYF
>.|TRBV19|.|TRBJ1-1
TGTGCCAGTAGTATCGCCGGCGTTGAAGCTTTCTTT
CASSIAGVEAFF
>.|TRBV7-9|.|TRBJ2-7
TGTGCCAGCAGCTTCAGGACAGAATCCTACGAGCAGTACTTC
CASSFRTESYEQYF
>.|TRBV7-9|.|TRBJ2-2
TGTGCCAGCAGCCCACCCGACACAAACACCGGGGAGCTGTTTTTT
CASSPPDTNTGELFF
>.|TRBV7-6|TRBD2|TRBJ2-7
TGTGCCAGCAGCTTAGCCGGGCTAGCGGGGGAGTTACCCTACGAGCAGTACTTC
CASSLAGLAGELPYEQYF
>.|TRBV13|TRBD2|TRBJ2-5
TGTGCCAGCAGCTTACGATCGGGACTAGCGGGGGAGACCCAGTACTTC
CASSLRSGLAGETQYF
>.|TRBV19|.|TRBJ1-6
TGTGCCAGTAGTCGAAACCCAGGTCGCAATAATTCACCCCTCCACTTT
CASSRNPGRNNSPLHF
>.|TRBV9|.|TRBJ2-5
TGTGCCAGCAGCCCCTGGGACCACCAAGAGACCCAGTACTTC
CASSPWDHQETQYF
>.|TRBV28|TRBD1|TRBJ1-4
TGTGCCAGCCGCGCAGACAGGGGGGATGAAAAACTGTTTTTT
CASRADRGDEKLFF
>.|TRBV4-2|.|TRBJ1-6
TGTGCCAGCAGCCAAGATAGTGCGGGGCTCCATTCACCCCTCCACTTT
CASSQDSAGLHSPLHF
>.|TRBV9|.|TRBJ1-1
TGTGCCAGCAGCGTAGCAGGGTTTTTTGGTGAAGCTTTCTTT
CASSVAGFFGEAFF